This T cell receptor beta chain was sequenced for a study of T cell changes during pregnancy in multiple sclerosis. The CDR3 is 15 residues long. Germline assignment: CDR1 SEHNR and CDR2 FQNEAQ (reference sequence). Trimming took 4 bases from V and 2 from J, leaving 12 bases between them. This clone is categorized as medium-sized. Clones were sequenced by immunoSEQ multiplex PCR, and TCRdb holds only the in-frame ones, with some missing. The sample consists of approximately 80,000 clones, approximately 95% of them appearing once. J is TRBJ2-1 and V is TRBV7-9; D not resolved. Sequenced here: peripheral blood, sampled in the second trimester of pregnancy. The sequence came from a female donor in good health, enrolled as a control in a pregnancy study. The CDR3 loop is CASSSTLTAYNEQFF. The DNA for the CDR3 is TGTGCCAGCAGCTCGACTCTCACGGCCTACAATGAGCAGTTCTTC.